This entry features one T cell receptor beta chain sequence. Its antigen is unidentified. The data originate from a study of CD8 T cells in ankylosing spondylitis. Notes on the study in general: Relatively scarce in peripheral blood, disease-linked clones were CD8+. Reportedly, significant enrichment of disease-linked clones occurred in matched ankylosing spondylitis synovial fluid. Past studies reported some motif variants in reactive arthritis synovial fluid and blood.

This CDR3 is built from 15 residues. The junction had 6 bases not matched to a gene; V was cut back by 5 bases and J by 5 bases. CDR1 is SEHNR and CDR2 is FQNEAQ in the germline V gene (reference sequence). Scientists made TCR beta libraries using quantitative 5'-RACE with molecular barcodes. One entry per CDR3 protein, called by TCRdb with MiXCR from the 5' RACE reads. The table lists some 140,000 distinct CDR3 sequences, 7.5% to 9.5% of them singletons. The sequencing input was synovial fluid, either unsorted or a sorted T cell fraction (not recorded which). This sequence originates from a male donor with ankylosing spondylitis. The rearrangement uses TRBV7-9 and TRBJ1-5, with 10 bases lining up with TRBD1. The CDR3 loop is CASSPTTGGDQPQHF. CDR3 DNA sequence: TGTGCCAGCAGCCCTACGACAGGGGGCGATCAGCCCCAGCATTTT. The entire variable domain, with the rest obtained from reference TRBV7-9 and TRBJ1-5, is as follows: DTGVSQNPRHKITKRGQNVTFRCDPISEHNRLYWYRQTLGQGPEFLTYFQNEAQLEKSRLLSDRFSAERPKGSFSTLEIQRTEQGDSAMYLCASSPTTGGDQPQHFGDGTRLSIL.